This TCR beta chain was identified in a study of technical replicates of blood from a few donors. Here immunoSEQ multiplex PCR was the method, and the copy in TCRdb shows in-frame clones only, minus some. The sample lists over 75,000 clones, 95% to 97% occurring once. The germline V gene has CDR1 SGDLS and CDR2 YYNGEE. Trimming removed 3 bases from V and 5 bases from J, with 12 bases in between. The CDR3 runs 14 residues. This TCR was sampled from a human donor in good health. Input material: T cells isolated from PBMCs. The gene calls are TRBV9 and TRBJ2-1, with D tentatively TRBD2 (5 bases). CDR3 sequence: CASSANLANNEQFF. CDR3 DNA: TGTGCCAGCAGCGCAAACCTAGCAAACAATGAGCAGTTCTTC.